The T cell receptor beta chain described here comes from a study of T-cell reconstitution after alpha-beta-depleted transplantation in children. This CDR3 contains 14 residues. Germline V lookup: CDR1 SQVTM, CDR2 ANQGSEA. V shed 7 bases and J shed 7 bases, with 20 bases lying between them. This clonotype has more than one count but fewer than ten. Preparation of the TCRbeta library used unique molecular identifiers. TCRdb re-analysed the PCR reads in MiXCR, keeping a single row per CDR3 protein. Of about 58,000 distinct CDR3 sequences listed, about 40% are singletons. The sequence was collected from a male patient younger than 18 who had a stem cell transplant for acute lymphoblastic leukemia, so the T cells may come from the graft donor. The genes are TRBV29-1 and TRBJ2-1; D remains unclear. The sample was PBMCs, mostly from graft donor cells, taken 360 days after TCRalphabeta/CD19-depleted stem cell transplant. CDR3 nucleotide sequence: TGCAGCGCTGGTCGGGCCAACCAACTAAATGAGCAGTTCTTC. Its protein product is CSAGRANQLNEQFF.